This T cell receptor (beta chain) was profiled in a study of cytomegalovirus exposure and HLA in healthy donors. Germline CDR1 reads SGDLS; CDR2 reads YYNGEE. This CDR3 has 15 amino acids. V lost 7 bases to trimming and J lost 0 bases, with 16 bases between them. A remark on this clone: The antigen is not known.

PCR primers comprised 60 Vbeta and 13 Jbeta primers. Only in-frame clones appear in the TCRdb table, and some are missing; sequencing was by immunoSEQ multiplex PCR. The sample holds about 160,000 clones, over 80% seen once. Broader study findings: When analyzed later, a missense DCLRE1C variant was found to be linked to TCR beta V- and J-gene trimming. Only CMV serostatus was available as immune exposure information.

This receptor was taken from a male donor in good health and CMV-seropositive. Sequenced sample: PBMCs. The gene calls are TRBV9 and TRBJ1-1, with TRBD1 as a possible D gene (5 bases). This CDR3 reads CASGQRVGMNTEAFF. DNA of the CDR3: TGTGCCAGCGGACAAAGAGTAGGTATGAACACTGAAGCTTTCTTT.